These 18 T cell receptor beta chains were sequenced from one sample in a study of shared clonotypes between healthy human individuals. Generated by immunoSEQ multiplex PCR, the TCRdb table keeps only in-frame clones and is missing some. The sample lists roughly 700,000 clones, roughly 87% occurring once. The sequencing sample was made of memory CD8+ T cells from PBMCs. The subset: CD45RO+ cells pooled with CCR7-negative TemRA cells. These receptors were obtained from a man aged 18-30 years in good health. Some clones in this sample may be carry-over from other donors' samples.

This clone was counted ten times or more. The V call is TRBV11-2, the J call TRBJ2-7; D is perhaps TRBD1 (6 bases). This CDR3 is built from 12 residues. CDR1 is SGHAT, CDR2 FQNNGV, per germline. V was shortened by 8 bases and J by 2 bases, with 10 bases between the two germline ends. The CDR3 reads CASRNRAYEQYF. As DNA, the CDR3 is TGTGCCAGCCGAAACAGGGCCTACGAGCAGTACTTC.

This rearrangement joins TRBV28 to TRBJ1-5; 7 nucleotides align to TRBD1. V lost 4 bases and J lost 3; bases outside the gene matches: 9. The CDR3 has 16 residues. Germline CDR1 and CDR2: MDHEN and SYDVKM. The CDR3 spells CASSSSNDRDNQPQHF. DNA of the CDR3: TGTGCCAGCAGTTCCTCGAACGACAGGGACAATCAGCCCCAGCATTTT.

The rearrangement uses TRBV4-1 and TRBJ2-7, with D perhaps TRBD2 (6 bases). Germline V lookup: CDR1 MGHRA, CDR2 YSYEKL. V was shortened by 0 bases and J by 2 bases, with 14 bases between the two germline ends. The length of the CDR3 is 16 residues. The CDR3 DNA sequence: TGCGCCAGCAGCCAAGATGGAGGGTACATTACCTACGAGCAGTACTTC. Protein sequence: CASSQDGGYITYEQYF.

V is TRBV10-3 and J is TRBJ2-7, with 9 bases that match TRBD1. CDR3 length: 16 residues. V lost 8 bases, J lost 7 bases, and 18 bases stayed unmatched. Looked up from germline, CDR1 is ENHRY and CDR2 is SYGVKD. Written as DNA, the CDR3 is TGTGCCATCGGAGTTCCGACGGGACAGGGAAGGGGTGAGCAGTACTTC. Amino acid sequence: CAIGVPTGQGRGEQYF.

The V call is TRBV7-2, the J call TRBJ1-2, with 7 bases fitting TRBD1. The J segment lost 2 bases and the V segment lost 5 bases, leaving 8 bases of the junction unmatched. The germline V gene has CDR1 SGHTA and CDR2 FQGNSA. This CDR3 is 15 amino acids long. CDR3 nucleotide sequence: TGTGCCAGCAGCCCTCACAGGGGCTACAACTATGGCTACACCTTC. It translates to CASSPHRGYNYGYTF.

The chain links TRBV7-2 to TRBJ1-5, with D possibly TRBD1 on 5 matching bases. Germline CDR1 reads SGHTA; CDR2 reads FQGNSA. This CDR3 has 15 amino acids. V dropped 7 bases and J dropped 7 bases, with 20 bases sitting between them. The CDR3 is CASNGGGFLAQPQHF. CDR3 nucleotide sequence: TGTGCCAGCAACGGGGGAGGATTTTTAGCCCAGCCCCAGCATTTT.

This clone was counted a single time. The V gene is TRBV14, the J gene TRBJ2-1; D is ambiguous. V was shortened by 0 bases and J by 7 bases, with 19 bases between the two germline ends. The germline gives CDR1 SGHDN, CDR2 FVKESK. The CDR3 has 17 residues. The CDR3 DNA reads as TGTGCCAGCAGCCAAGAGATCTTTAGGGCCTTGGGGAATGAGCAGTTCTTC. This codes for CASSQEIFRALGNEQFF.

The gene calls are TRBV9 and TRBJ2-3, with 13 bases that match TRBD2. The CDR3 spans 16 residues. CDR1 is SGDLS, CDR2 YYNGEE, per germline. V shed 3 bases, J shed 5 bases, and the junction held 6 bases outside the gene matches. DNA of the CDR3: TGTGCCAGCAGCGCCACTAGCGGGAGGGCGGGAGATACGCAGTATTTT. This encodes CASSATSGRAGDTQYF.

V gene TRBV4-1 combines with J gene TRBJ1-2, with TRBD1 identical over 9 bases. CDR1 and CDR2 from the germline V gene are MGHRA and YSYEKL. V shed 4 bases and J 14 bases; nucleotides not matched to a gene: 17. The CDR3 covers 15 residues. The CDR3 DNA sequence: TGCGCCAGCAGCCGAATACCGGGACAGGGTGTGGCGGGGACCTTC. As protein: CASSRIPGQGVAGTF.

Regarding this clone: A read error is likely here: a far larger clone is one base away. V is TRBV9 and J is TRBJ2-1; 10 positions agree with TRBD2. The V gene end was trimmed by 1 base and the J gene end by 2 bases; junction bases not matched to a gene: 0. Germline V gives CDR1 SGDLS, CDR2 YYNGEE. The CDR3 runs 15 residues. The CDR3 protein is CASSVLAGAYNEQFF. The DNA of the CDR3 is TGTGCCAGCAGCGTACTAGCGGGAGCCTACAATGAGCAGTTCTTC.

The rearrangement uses TRBV5-1 and TRBJ1-3, with TRBD1 as a possible D gene (5 bases). This CDR3 region has 16 residues. Trimming took off 5 bases at V and 0 bases at J, with 15 bases between the two ends. Per the germline V gene, CDR1 is SGHRS and CDR2 is YFSETQ. DNA for the CDR3: TGCGCCAGCAGTCCATCGGGGGGAGCCTCTGGAAACACCATATATTTT. As protein: CASSPSGGASGNTIYF.

On this clone: In the same sample, other DNA sequences code for this CDR3. The chain combines TRBV27 with TRBJ1-1, with D hard to call. The CDR3 extends over 13 amino acids. Germline V gives CDR1 MNHEY, CDR2 SMNVEV (reference sequence). The V and J ends lost 0 bases and 4 bases respectively, with 6 bases between them. The CDR3 protein is CASSLSGSTEAFF. CDR3 nucleotides: TGTGCCAGCAGTTTATCCGGCAGCACTGAAGCTTTCTTT.

V usage is TRBV6-1 and J usage is TRBJ2-5; 12 bases fit TRBD2. CDR3 length: 18 residues. J gave up 4 bases and V 1 base, and 10 bases lay outside the gene matches. CDR1 is MNHNS and CDR2 is SASEGT in the germline V gene. The CDR3 coding sequence is TGTGCCAGCAGTGAAGGCCTAGCGGGAGGGCCTGCAAGAGAGACCCAGTACTTC. It yields the protein CASSEGLAGGPARETQYF.

This clone was picked up one time. The chain combines TRBV13 with TRBJ2-5; 9 bases line up with TRBD2. Judging by the DNA end, TRBJ2-7 fits better; the J call may be wrong. This CDR3 is built from 15 residues. Germline assignment: CDR1 PRHDT and CDR2 FYEKMQ (reference sequence). CDR3 loop: CASSLGVSGSHEQYF. The DNA of the CDR3 is TGTGCCAGCAGCTTAGGAGTTAGCGGGAGTCACGAGCAGTACTTC.

The chain joins TRBV14 to TRBJ1-2; D call uncertain. Per the germline V gene, CDR1 is SGHDN and CDR2 is FVKESK. This CDR3 contains 13 residues. Trimming pared 1 base from V and 4 bases from J, leaving 7 bases between. The CDR3 reads CASSQVVSYGYTF. The CDR3 nucleotides read TGTGCCAGCAGCCAAGTTGTGTCCTATGGCTACACCTTC.

The chain has TRBV27 and TRBJ2-5, with a tentative D call TRBD1 (6 bases). Trimming removed 5 bases from V and 4 bases from J, with 14 bases in between. Germline V gene lookup returns CDR1 MNHEY and CDR2 SMNVEV (reference sequence). The CDR3 contains 14 residues. The CDR3 nucleotides read TGTGCCAGCAGTCCCCTACTGGGGGCAGAGACCCAGTACTTC. This translates into CASSPLLGAETQYF.

J is TRBJ2-1 and V is TRBV14; D possibly corresponds to TRBD1 (6 bases). The ends were cut back, 2 bases at V and 4 bases at J, with 12 bases in the middle. The CDR3 has 15 amino acids. Germline lookup yields CDR1 SGHDN and CDR2 FVKESK. For the CDR3, the DNA is TGTGCCAGCAGCCAATGGGACAAAACGTACAATGAGCAGTTCTTC. Translating gives CASSQWDKTYNEQFF. Complete variable domain (other parts from reference TRBV14 and TRBJ2-1): EAGVTQFPSHSVIEKGQTVTLRCDPISGHDNLYWYRRVMGKEIKFLLHFVKESKQDESGMPNNRFLAERTGGTYSTLKVQPAELEDSGVYFCASSQWDKTYNEQFFGPGTRLTVL.

The chain joins TRBV11-1 to TRBJ2-1; D could derive from TRBD1 or TRBD2 (7 bases each). CDR1 and CDR2 from the germline V gene are SGHAT and FQDESV (reference sequence). The CDR3 contains 17 residues. The V and J ends lost 2 bases and 4 bases respectively, with 18 bases between them. In DNA, the CDR3 is TGTGCCAGCAGCTTACAGGGGGGGCTGGGGATATACAATGAGCAGTTCTTC. Its protein is CASSLQGGLGIYNEQFF.